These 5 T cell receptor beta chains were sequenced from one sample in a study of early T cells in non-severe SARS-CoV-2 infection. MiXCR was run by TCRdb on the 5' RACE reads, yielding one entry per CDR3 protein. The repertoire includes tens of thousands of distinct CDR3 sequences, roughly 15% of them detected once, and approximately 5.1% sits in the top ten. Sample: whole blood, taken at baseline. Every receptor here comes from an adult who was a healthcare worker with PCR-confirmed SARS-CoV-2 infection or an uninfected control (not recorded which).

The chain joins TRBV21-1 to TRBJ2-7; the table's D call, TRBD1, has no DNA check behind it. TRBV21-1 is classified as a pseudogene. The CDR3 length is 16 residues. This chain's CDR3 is CASSKVGQEARNEQYF. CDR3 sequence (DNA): TGTGCCAGCAGCAAAGTCGGACAGGAGGCGAGGAACGAGCAGTACTTC.

The CDR3 protein is CASSLGAGVVEQYF. In nucleotides, the CDR3 is TGTGCCAGCAGCTTAGGAGCGGGAGTCGTCGAGCAGTACTTC. The V and J genes are TRBV7-2 and TRBJ2-7; TRBD2 matches at 8 bases. CDR1 SGHTA and CDR2 FQGNSA come from the germline V gene. The V segment lost 1 base and the J segment 6 bases; nucleotides outside the gene matches: 5. The CDR3 covers 14 residues.

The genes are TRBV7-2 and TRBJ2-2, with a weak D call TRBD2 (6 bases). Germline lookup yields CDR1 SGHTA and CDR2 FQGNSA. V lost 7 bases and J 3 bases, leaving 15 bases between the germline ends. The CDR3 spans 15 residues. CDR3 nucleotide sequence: TGTGCCAGCAAGCTGGAGGGCCAGGACACCGGGGAGCTGTTTTTT. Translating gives CASKLEGQDTGELFF. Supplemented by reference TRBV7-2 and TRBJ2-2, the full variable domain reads GAGVSQSPSNKVTEKGKDVELRCDPISGHTALYWYRQSLGQGLEFLIYFQGNSAPDKSGLPSDRFSAERTGGSVSTLTIQRTQQEDSAVYLCASKLEGQDTGELFFGEGSRLTVL.

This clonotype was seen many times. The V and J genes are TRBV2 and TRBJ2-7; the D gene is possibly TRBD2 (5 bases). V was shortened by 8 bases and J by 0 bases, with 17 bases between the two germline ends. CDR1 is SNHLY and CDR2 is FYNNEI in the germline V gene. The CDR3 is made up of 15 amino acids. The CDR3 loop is CASGPSGSRSYEQYF. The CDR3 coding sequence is TGTGCCAGCGGGCCCTCGGGGTCACGCTCCTACGAGCAGTACTTC. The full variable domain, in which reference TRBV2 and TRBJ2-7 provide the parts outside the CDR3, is EPEVTQTPSHQVTQMGQEVILRCVPISNHLYFYWYRQILGQKVEFLVSFYNNEISEKSEIFDDQFSVERPDGSNFTLKIRSTKLEDSAMYFCASGPSGSRSYEQYFGPGTRLTVT.

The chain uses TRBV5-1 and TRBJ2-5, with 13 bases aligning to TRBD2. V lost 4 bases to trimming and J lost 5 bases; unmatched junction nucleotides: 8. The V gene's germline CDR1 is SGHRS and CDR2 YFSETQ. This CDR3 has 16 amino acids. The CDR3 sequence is CASSGGLAGVMETQYF. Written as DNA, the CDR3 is TGCGCCAGCAGCGGAGGACTAGCGGGAGTTATGGAGACCCAGTACTTC.